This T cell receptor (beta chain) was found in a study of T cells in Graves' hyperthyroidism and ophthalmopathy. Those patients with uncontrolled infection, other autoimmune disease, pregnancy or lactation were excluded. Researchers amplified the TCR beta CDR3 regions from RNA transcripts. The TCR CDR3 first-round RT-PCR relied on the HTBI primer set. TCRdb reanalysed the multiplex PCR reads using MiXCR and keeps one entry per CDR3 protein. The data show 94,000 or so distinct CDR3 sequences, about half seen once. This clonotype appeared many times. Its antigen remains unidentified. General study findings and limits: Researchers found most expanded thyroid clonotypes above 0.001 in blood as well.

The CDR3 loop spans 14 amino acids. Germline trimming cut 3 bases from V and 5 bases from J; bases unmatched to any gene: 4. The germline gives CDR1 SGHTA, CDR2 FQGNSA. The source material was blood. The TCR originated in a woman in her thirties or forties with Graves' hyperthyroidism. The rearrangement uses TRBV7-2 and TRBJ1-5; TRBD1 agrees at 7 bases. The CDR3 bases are TGTGCCAGCAGCTTGGGTAGGGGGCATCAGCCCCAGCATTTT. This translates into CASSLGRGHQPQHF.